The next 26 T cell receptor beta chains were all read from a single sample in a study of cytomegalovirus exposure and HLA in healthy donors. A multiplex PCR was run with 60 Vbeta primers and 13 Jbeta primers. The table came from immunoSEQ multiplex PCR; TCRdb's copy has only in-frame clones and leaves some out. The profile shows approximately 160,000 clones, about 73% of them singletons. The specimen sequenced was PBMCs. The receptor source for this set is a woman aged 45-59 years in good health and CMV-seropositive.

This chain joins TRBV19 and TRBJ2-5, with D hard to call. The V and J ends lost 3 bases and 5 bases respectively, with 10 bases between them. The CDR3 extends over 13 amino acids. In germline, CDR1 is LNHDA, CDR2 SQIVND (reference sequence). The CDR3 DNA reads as TGTGCCAGTAGTATTTTGGAGTGGGAGACCCAGTACTTC. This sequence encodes CASSILEWETQYF.

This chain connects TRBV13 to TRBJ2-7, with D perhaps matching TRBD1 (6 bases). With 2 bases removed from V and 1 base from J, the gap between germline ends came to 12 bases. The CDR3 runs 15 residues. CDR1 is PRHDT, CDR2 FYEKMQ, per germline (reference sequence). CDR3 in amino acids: CASSLSRTVSYEQYF. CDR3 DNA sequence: TGTGCCAGCAGCTTAAGCAGGACAGTTTCCTACGAGCAGTACTTC.

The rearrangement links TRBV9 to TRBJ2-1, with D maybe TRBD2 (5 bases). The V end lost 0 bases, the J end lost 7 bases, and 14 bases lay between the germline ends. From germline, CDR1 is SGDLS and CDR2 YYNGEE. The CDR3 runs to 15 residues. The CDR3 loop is CASSVDGVPANEQFF. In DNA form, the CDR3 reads TGTGCCAGCAGCGTAGACGGGGTCCCGGCAAATGAGCAGTTCTTC.

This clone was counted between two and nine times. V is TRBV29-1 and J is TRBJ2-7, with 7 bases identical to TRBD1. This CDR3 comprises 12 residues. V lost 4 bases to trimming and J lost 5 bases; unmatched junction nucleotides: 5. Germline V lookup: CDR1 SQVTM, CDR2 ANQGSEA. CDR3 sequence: CSVGTGVHEQYF. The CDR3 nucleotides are TGCAGCGTTGGTACAGGGGTTCACGAGCAGTACTTC.

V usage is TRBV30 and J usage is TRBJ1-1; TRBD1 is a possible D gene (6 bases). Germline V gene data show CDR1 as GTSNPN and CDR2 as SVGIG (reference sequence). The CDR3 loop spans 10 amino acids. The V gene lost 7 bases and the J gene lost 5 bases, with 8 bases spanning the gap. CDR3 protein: CASGVTEAFF. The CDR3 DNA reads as TGTGCCTCAGGGGTTACTGAAGCTTTCTTT. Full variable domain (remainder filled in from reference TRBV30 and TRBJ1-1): SQTIHQWPATLVQPVGSPLSLECTVEGTSNPNLYWYRQAAGRGLQLLFYSVGIGQISSEVPQNLSASRPQDRQFILSSKKLLLSDSGFYLCASGVTEAFFGQGTRLTVV.

The CDR3 protein is CASSQEVGWGYGYTF. The CDR3 nucleotides read TGCGCCAGCAGCCAGGAGGTGGGGTGGGGCTATGGCTACACCTTC. This rearrangement joins TRBV4-1 to TRBJ1-2; D gene unclear. There are 15 residues in the CDR3. With 3 bases removed from V and 4 bases from J, the gap between germline ends came to 15 bases. Per the germline V gene, CDR1 is MGHRA and CDR2 is YSYEKL.

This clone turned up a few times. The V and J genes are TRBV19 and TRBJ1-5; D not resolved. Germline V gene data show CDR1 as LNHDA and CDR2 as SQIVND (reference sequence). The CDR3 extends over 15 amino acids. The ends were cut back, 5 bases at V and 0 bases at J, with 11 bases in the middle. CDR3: CASSLGLYSNQPQHF. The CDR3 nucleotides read TGTGCCAGTAGTTTAGGACTGTATAGCAATCAGCCCCAGCATTTT.

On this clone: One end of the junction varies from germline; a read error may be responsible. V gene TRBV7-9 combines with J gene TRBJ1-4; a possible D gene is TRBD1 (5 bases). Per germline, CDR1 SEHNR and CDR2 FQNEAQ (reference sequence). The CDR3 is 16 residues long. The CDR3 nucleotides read TGTTCCAGCAGCCCGGACCGTGCAGGGCGAAAAGAAAAACTGTTTTTT. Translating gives CSSSPDRAGRKEKLFF.

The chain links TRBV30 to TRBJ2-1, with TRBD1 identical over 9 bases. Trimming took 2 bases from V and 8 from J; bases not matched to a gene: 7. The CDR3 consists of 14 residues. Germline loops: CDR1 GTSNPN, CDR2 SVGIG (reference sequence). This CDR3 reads CAWSPGQGRHEQFF. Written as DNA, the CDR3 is TGTGCCTGGAGTCCGGGACAGGGTCGGCATGAGCAGTTCTTC.

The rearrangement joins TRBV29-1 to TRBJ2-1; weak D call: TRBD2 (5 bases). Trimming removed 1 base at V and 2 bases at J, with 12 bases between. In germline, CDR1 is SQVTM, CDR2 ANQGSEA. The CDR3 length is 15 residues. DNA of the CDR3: TGCAGCGTTGAAGGGAGGTTAACAACCTACAATGAGCAGTTCTTC. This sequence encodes CSVEGRLTTYNEQFF.

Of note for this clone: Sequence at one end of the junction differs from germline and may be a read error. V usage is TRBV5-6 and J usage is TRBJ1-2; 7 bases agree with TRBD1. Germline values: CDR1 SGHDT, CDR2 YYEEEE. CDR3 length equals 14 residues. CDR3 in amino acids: CTSSSGTDYYGYTF. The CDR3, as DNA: TGTACCAGCAGCTCCGGGACAGATTACTATGGCTACACCTTC.

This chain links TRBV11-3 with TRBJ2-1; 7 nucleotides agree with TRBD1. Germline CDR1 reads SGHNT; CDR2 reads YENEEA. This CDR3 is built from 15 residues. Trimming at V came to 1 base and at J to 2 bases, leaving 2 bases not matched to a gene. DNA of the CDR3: TGTGCCAGCAGCTTAGGGGGGACAGCCTACAATGAGCAGTTCTTC. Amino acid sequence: CASSLGGTAYNEQFF. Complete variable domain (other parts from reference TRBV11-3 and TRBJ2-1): EAGVVQSPRYKIIEKKQPVAFWCNPISGHNTLYWYLQNLGQGPELLIRYENEEAVDDSQLPKDRFSAERLKGVDSTLKIQPAELGDSAVYLCASSLGGTAYNEQFFGPGTRLTVL.

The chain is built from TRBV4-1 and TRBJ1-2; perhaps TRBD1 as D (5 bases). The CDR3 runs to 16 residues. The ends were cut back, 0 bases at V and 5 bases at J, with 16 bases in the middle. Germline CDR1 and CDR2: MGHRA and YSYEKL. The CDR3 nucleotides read TGCGCCAGCAGCCAAGATCCGCAGGGCAGGGTGTATGGCTACACCTTC. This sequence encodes CASSQDPQGRVYGYTF.

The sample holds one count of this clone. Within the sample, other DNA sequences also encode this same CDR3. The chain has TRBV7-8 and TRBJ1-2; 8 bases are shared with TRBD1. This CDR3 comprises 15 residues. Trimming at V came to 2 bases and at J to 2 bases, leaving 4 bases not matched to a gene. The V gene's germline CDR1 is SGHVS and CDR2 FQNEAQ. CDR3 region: CASSLSWTGNYGYTF. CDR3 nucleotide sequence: TGTGCCAGCAGCTTATCATGGACAGGGAACTATGGCTACACCTTC.

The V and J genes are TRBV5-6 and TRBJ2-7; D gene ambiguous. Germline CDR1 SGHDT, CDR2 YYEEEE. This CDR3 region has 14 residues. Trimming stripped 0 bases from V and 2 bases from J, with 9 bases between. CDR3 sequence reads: CASSLGRYTYEQYF. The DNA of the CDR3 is TGTGCCAGCAGCTTGGGCAGATACACCTACGAGCAGTACTTC.

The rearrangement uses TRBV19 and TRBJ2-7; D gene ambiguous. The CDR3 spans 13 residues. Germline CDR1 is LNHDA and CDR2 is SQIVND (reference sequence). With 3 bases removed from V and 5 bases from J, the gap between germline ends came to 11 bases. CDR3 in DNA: TGTGCCAGTAGTATTAGTGTGAGAAACGAGCAGTACTTC. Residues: CASSISVRNEQYF.

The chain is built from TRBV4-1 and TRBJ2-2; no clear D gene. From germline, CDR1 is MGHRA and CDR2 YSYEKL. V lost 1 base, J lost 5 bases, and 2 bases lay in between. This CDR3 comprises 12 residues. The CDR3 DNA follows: TGCGCCAGCAGCCAAGCTACCGGGGAGCTGTTTTTT. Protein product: CASSQATGELFF.

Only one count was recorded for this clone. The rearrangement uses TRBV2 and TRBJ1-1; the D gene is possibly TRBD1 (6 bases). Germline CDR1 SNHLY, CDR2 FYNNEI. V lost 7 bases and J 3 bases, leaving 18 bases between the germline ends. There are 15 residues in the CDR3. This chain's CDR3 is CASTADSQMYTEAFF. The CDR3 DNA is TGTGCCAGCACGGCGGACAGCCAAATGTACACTGAAGCTTTCTTT.

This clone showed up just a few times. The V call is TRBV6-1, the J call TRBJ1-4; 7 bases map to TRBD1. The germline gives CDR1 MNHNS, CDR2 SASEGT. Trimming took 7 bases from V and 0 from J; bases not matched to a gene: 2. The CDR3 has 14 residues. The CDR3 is CASKQGATNEKLFF. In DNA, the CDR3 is TGTGCCAGCAAGCAGGGGGCAACTAATGAAAAACTGTTTTTT.

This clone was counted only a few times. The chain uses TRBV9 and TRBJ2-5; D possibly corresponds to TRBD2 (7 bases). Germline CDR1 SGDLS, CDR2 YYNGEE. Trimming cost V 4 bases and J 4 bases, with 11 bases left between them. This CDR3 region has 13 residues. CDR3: CASSLRGPETQYF. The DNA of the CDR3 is TGTGCCAGCAGCCTGCGGGGGCCAGAGACCCAGTACTTC.

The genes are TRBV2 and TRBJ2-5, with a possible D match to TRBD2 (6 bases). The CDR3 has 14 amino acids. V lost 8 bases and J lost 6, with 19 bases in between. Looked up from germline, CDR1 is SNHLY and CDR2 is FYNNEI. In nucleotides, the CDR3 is TGTGCCAGCGTAGAGGGGACCGGCGGGAAGACCCAGTACTTC. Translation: CASVEGTGGKTQYF.

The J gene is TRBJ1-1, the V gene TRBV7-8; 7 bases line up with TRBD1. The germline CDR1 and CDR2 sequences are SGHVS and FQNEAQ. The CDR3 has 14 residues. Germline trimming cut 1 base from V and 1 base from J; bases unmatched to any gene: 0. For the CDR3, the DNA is TGTGCCAGCAGCTTAGGGACAGGGAACACTGAAGCTTTCTTT. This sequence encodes CASSLGTGNTEAFF.

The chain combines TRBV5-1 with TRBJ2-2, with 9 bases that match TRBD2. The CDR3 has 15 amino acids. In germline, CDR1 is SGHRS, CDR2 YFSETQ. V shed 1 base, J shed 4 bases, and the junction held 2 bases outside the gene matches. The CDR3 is CASSLFSGSTGELFF. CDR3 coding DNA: TGCGCCAGCAGCTTGTTTAGCGGGAGCACCGGGGAGCTGTTTTTT.

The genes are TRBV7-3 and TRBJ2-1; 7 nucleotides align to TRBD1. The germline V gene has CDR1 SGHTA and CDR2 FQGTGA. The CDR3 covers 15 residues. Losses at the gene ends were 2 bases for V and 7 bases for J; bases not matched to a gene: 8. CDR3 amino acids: CASSLSPTGKNEQFF. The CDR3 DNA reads TGTGCCAGCAGCTTATCTCCGACAGGGAAGAATGAGCAGTTCTTC.

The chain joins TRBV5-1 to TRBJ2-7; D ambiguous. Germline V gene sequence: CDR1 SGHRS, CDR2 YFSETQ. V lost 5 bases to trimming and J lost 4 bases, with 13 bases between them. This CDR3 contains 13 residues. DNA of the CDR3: TGCGCCAGCAGTCTCACCTCGCGGTACGAGCAGTACTTC. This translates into CASSLTSRYEQYF.

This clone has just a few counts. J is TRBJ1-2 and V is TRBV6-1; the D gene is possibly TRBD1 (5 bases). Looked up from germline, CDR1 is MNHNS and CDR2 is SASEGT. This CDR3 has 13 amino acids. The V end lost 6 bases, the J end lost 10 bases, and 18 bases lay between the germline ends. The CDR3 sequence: CASRESGRAVYTF. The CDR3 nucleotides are TGTGCCAGCAGGGAAAGTGGCAGGGCGGTCTACACCTTC.